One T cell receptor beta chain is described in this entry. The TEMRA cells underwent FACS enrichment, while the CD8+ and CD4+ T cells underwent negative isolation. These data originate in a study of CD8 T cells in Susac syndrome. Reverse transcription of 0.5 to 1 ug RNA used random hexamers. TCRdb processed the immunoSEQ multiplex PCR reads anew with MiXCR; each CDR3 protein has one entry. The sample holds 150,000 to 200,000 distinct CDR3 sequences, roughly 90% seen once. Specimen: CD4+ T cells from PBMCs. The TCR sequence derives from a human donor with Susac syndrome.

CDR3: CASSRQGAVYNEQFF. The CDR3 DNA reads TGTGCCAGCAGTCGACAGGGGGCAGTTTACAATGAGCAGTTCTTC. The gene calls are TRBV2 and TRBJ2-1; 10 bases align to TRBD1. V trimming: 5 bases; J trimming: 4 bases; junction bases outside the gene matches: 5. CDR3 length: 15 residues. Germline values: CDR1 SNHLY, CDR2 FYNNEI.